This T cell receptor beta chain is from a study of patients and donors after allogeneic stem cell transplantation. TCRdb independently ran MiXCR on the RT-PCR reads; one entry per CDR3 protein. This table holds about 230,000 distinct CDR3 sequences, 11% to 15% found once. V gave up 0 bases and J gave up 4 bases, with 10 bases separating them. CDR3 length equals 14 residues. CDR1 is SGDLS and CDR2 is YYNGEE in the germline V gene. What was sequenced was blood, either unsorted or a sorted T cell fraction (not recorded which). The J gene is TRBJ1-2, the V gene TRBV9, with a tentative D call TRBD1 (5 bases). The sequence was obtained from a human donor who was either an allogeneic HSCT recipient or a stem cell or donor lymphocyte infusion donor (not recorded which). It is not recorded whose cells these are; they may come from a transplant donor. The CDR3 nucleotides read TGTGCCAGCAGCGTAGGGGGGGGGATCTATGGCTACACCTTC. Translated, it gives CASSVGGGIYGYTF.